These 11 T cell receptor beta chains share one sample of origin, sequenced in a study of T cell responses to AZD1222 COVID-19 vaccine. This table comes from immunoSEQ multiplex PCR, and its TCRdb copy is limited to in-frame clones, with some not included. Among about 120,000 clones listed, 85% to 95% were seen once. The material sequenced was peripheral blood, taken 28 days after the second AZD1222 dose. The receptors stem from an adult who received the AZD1222 COVID-19 vaccine.

This clone was recorded only once. The chain employs TRBV6-6 and TRBJ2-3; tentative D call: TRBD1 (6 bases). V lost 4 bases and J 4 bases, leaving 12 bases between the germline ends. This CDR3 region has 14 residues. CDR1 MNHNY and CDR2 SVGAGI come from the germline V gene (reference sequence). The CDR3 sequence: CASSSQGPPDTQYF. CDR3 DNA: TGTGCCAGCAGTTCACAGGGCCCGCCAGATACGCAGTATTTT.

The V and J genes are TRBV27 and TRBJ2-7; 9 bases match TRBD1. Germline assignment: CDR1 MNHEY and CDR2 SMNVEV (reference sequence). CDR3 length: 12 amino acids. The V and J ends lost 4 bases and 12 bases, in that order; junction bases with no gene match: 7. The CDR3 is CASSYLQGAWYF. The CDR3 nucleotides are TGTGCCAGCAGTTACTTACAGGGGGCCTGGTACTTC.

The chain has TRBV10-3 and TRBJ1-2; the D is unclear. The V gene's germline CDR1 is ENHRY and CDR2 SYGVKD. CDR3 size: 15 residues. The ends were cut back, 0 bases at V and 7 bases at J, with 15 bases in the middle. Written as DNA, the CDR3 is TGTGCCATCAGTGAGTCCCAAGACGCCCCCTCTGGCTACACCTTC. Protein: CAISESQDAPSGYTF.

The rearrangement links TRBV9 to TRBJ2-5; D not certain. The CDR3 is made up of 11 amino acids. The germline V and J ends were trimmed by 3 bases and 4 bases, with 4 bases remaining between them. From germline, CDR1 is SGDLS and CDR2 YYNGEE. CDR3 protein: CASSDTETQYF. Here the CDR3 DNA reads TGTGCCAGCAGCGACACAGAGACCCAGTACTTC. Combining the CDR3 with reference TRBV9 and TRBJ2-5 gives the whole variable domain DSGVTQTPKHLITATGQRVTLRCSPRSGDLSVYWYQQSLDQGLQFLIQYYNGEERAKGNILERFSAQQFPDLHSELNLSSLELGDSALYFCASSDTETQYFGPGTRLLVL.

The chain links TRBV21-1 to TRBJ2-3; TRBD1, the D gene given by the table, was not confirmed from the DNA. TRBV21-1 is deemed a pseudogene. This CDR3 has 15 amino acids. The CDR3 sequence: CASGRDRGNTDTQYF. For the CDR3, the DNA is TGTGCCAGCGGCCGGGACAGGGGGAACACAGATACGCAGTATTTT.

J is TRBJ1-4 and V is TRBV19; the match to TRBD1 covers 11 bases. CDR3 length equals 14 residues. Germline V gene sequence: CDR1 LNHDA, CDR2 SQIVND (reference sequence). Losses at the gene ends were 9 bases for V and 3 bases for J; bases not matched to a gene: 3. As DNA, the CDR3 is TGTGCCAGCGGACAGGGGGCGTCTAATGAAAAACTGTTTTTT. Protein product: CASGQGASNEKLFF.

This CDR3 reads CASSYVPGTGAEAFF. The CDR3 bases are TGTGCCAGCAGTTATGTGCCCGGGACAGGGGCTGAAGCTTTCTTT. V gene TRBV6-6 combines with J gene TRBJ1-1, with 10 bases identical to TRBD1. Trimming at V came to 3 bases and at J to 6 bases, leaving 7 bases not matched to a gene. The CDR3 sequence is 15 residues long. In germline, CDR1 is MNHNY, CDR2 SVGAGI (reference sequence).

The rearrangement uses TRBV20-1 and TRBJ2-3, with 9 bases lining up with TRBD2. The CDR3 length is 16 residues. The V and J ends lost 3 bases and 5 bases, in that order; junction bases with no gene match: 12. Per the germline V gene, CDR1 is DFQATT and CDR2 is SNEGSKA (reference sequence). CDR3 DNA: TGCAGTGCTAGTCAGTCGGTAGCGGGAGTTCGAGATACGCAGTATTTT. Translating gives CSASQSVAGVRDTQYF.

This chain links TRBV3-1 (or the pseudogene TRBV3-2) with TRBJ1-4; D possibly corresponds to TRBD1 (5 bases). Germline lookup yields CDR1 LGHDT and CDR2 YNNKEL (reference sequence). Trimming removed 6 bases from V and 8 bases from J, with 13 bases in between. The CDR3 contains 13 residues. In nucleotides, the CDR3 is TGTGCCAGCAGGTCGGGGCCGTGGGAAAAACTGTTTTTT. The encoded protein is CASRSGPWEKLFF.

V and J are TRBV7-6 and TRBJ1-1; D is unresolved. This CDR3 is 12 amino acids long. CDR1 is SGHVS, CDR2 FNYEAQ, per germline. V shed 10 bases and J shed 5 bases, with 14 bases lying between them. The CDR3 sequence: CATLRLETEAFF. CDR3 in DNA: TGTGCCACCTTACGTTTGGAAACTGAAGCTTTCTTT.

The chain carries TRBV6-2 or TRBV6-3 and TRBJ2-7, with D possibly TRBD2 on 6 matching bases. This CDR3 has 12 residues. Trimming stripped 6 bases from V and 2 bases from J, with 8 bases between. Germline CDR1 reads MNHEY; CDR2 reads SVGEGT. CDR3 region: CASSPGAYEQYF. The CDR3 DNA is TGTGCCAGCAGCCCGGGGGCCTACGAGCAGTACTTC.